The rows below give T cell receptor beta chains drawn from one sample of a study of identical twins. TCRdb fed the 5' RACE reads into MiXCR, producing one record per CDR3 protein. The table shows 1.5 million to 2 million distinct CDR3 sequences, with roughly 35% occurring only once. Sequenced input: cord blood. The receptors here all came from a newborn girl in good health. The CDR3 runs from the conserved cysteine through the conserved F or W. A D gene is named only where the DNA matches it firmly. Clone size appears in some rows only: once, few, many, or a class for an expanded clone.

size	D	V	length	J	DNA	CDR3
.	.	TRBV4-1	15	TRBJ2-7	TGCGCCAGCAGCCAAGATTGGAGACGGTCCTACGAGCAGTACTTC	CASSQDWRRSYEQYF
.	TRBD2	TRBV20-1	16	TRBJ2-1	TGCAGTGCTAGCCGCCTGACTAGCACCCACTACAATGAGCAGTTCTTC	CSASRLTSTHYNEQFF
.	.	TRBV5-5	16	TRBJ2-3	TGTGCCAGCAACCACCTACCGGGGCCAAGCACAGATATGCAGTATTTT	CASNHLPGPSTDMQYF
few	TRBD2	TRBV6-5	13	TRBJ2-7	TGTGCCAGTGGGACTAGCTCCTACAATGAGCAGTACTTC	CASGTSSYNEQYF
.	TRBD2	TRBV9	18	TRBJ2-1	TGTGCCAGCAGCTTCGGGACTAGCGGGAAGGGCTTTGACAATGAGCAGTTCTTC	CASSFGTSGKGFDNEQFF
few	.	TRBV9	16	TRBJ2-6	TGTGCCAGCAGCGTAGGTGGGGGCGGTGGGGCCAACGTCCTGACTTTC	CASSVGGGGGANVLTF
.	.	TRBV29-1	15	TRBJ1-1	TGCAGCGTTGAAGATTGGGGAGGCGAGAACACTGAAGCTTTCTTT	CSVEDWGGENTEAFF
.	.	TRBV11-2	18	TRBJ1-6	TGTGCCAGCAGCTTCCCTCGGGTGGGGGGCAGTCTTTATTCACCCCTCCACTTT	CASSFPRVGGSLYSPLHF
.	.	TRBV11-2	24	TRBJ1-4	.	CASSETGWEYGYTFGSGTNEKLFF
few	.	TRBV28	13	TRBJ1-5	TGTGCCAGCATCGGTATTTTAGGGCAGCCCCAGCATTTT	CASIGILGQPQHF
.	TRBD1	TRBV4-2	18	TRBJ2-3	TGTGCCAGCAGCCAAGATACCGGGGGCAGGGGGCAGACAGATACGCAGTATTTT	CASSQDTGGRGQTDTQYF